This T cell receptor beta chain was obtained from a study of CD8+ T cells in alopecia areata. Notes on the study in general: Compared with normal scalp, lesional scalp had higher clonality and more expanded CD8+ clones.

RNA, once extracted, was reverse transcribed into cDNA for use as the sequencing template. Assay used: immunoSEQ multiplex PCR; TCRdb lists only in-frame clones, some missing. Seen here are tens of thousands of clones, 70% to 80% observed once, and the top ten hold roughly 17%. As for this clone: The antigen is undetermined.

This sample's treatment: oral pan-JAK inhibitor, 5-10 mg twice daily. The TCR was taken from a human donor with alopecia areata. Here the sequenced sample was CD8+ T cells sorted from blood, taken around week 42, from a patient treated with tofacitinib.

The CDR3 here is CASSHSHREPQHF. The CDR3 nucleotides read TGTGCCAGCAGTCATAGCCACCGGGAGCCCCAGCATTTT. This chain connects TRBV27 to TRBJ1-5; no firm D call. The germline V gene has CDR1 MNHEY and CDR2 SMNVEV (reference sequence). V shed 5 bases and J shed 8 bases, with 13 bases lying between them. This CDR3 region has 13 residues.